The rows below give T cell receptor beta chains drawn from one sample of a study of PD-L1 blockade in urothelial cancer. Clones were read by immunoSEQ multiplex PCR, and TCRdb kept only the in-frame ones, dropping some. The sample records around 45,000 clones, more than 75% being singletons. Sample: PBMCs, taken around atezolizumab (anti-PD-L1) treatment. Receptor source: a man aged 50-59 years with urothelial cancer. The CDR3 runs from the conserved cysteine through the conserved F or W. The D gene is left open where the match is weak. Only some rows state a clone size, as once, few, many or a class for expanded clones.

TRBD1	-	TRBV19	TRBJ1-5	CASSTRQGAYQPQHF	TGTGCCAGTAGTACCCGGCAGGGGGCATATCAGCCCCAGCATTTT
TRBD1	few	TRBV5-1	TRBJ1-3	CASSTGAVSGNTIYF	TGCGCCAGCAGTACAGGGGCCGTCTCTGGAAACACCATATATTTT
-	-	TRBV7-7	TRBJ1-1	CASSLGENTEAFF	TGTGCTAGCAGCTTAGGCGAGAACACTGAAGCTTTCTTT
-	-	TRBV9	TRBJ1-1	CASSVDRAEAFF	TGTGCCAGCAGCGTAGACCGAGCTGAAGCTTTCTTT
-	-	TRBV11-1	TRBJ2-6	CASTSRIGGAGANVLTF	TGTGCCAGCACATCCCGGATAGGAGGGGCCGGGGCCAACGTCCTGACTTTC
-	-	TRBV7-2	TRBJ2-6	CASSLAGILSGANVLTF	TGTGCCAGCAGCTTAGCCGGGATACTCTCTGGGGCCAACGTCCTGACTTTC
TRBD1	-	TRBV5-6	TRBJ1-2	CASSFVPDRAFGYTF	TGTGCCAGCAGCTTCGTCCCCGACAGGGCCTTCGGCTACACCTTC
TRBD1	once	TRBV2	TRBJ1-4	CASSVVTGGSNEKLFF	TGTGCCAGCAGTGTTGTGACAGGGGGCAGTAATGAAAAACTGTTTTTT
-	-	TRBV7-9	TRBJ1-1	CASSLYQAVNTEAFF	TGTGCCAGCAGCTTATATCAGGCTGTGAACACTGAAGCTTTCTTT
-	-	TRBV18	TRBJ2-1	CASSPQNNEQFF	TGTGCCAGCTCACCCCAGAACAATGAGCAGTTCTTC
TRBD1	-	TRBV11-2	TRBJ1-4	CASSPPTGQGKLFF	TGTGCCAGCAGCCCCCCGACAGGGCAGGGGAAACTGTTTTTT
-	-	TRBV2	TRBJ2-7	CASSERGYEQYF	TGTGCCAGCAGTGAAAGGGGGTACGAGCAGTACTTC
-	few	TRBV29-1	TRBJ2-3	CSVVLGPDTQYF	TGCAGCGTTGTGTTGGGCCCAGATACGCAGTATTTT
-	-	TRBV5-6	TRBJ2-5	CASSSLGQGGETQYF	TGTGCCAGCAGCTCACTAGGACAGGGAGGGGAGACCCAGTACTTC
-	-	TRBV11-3	TRBJ1-1	CASSLDGRVGTEAFF	TGTGCCAGCAGCTTAGATGGCAGGGTAGGAACTGAAGCTTTCTTT
TRBD1	-	TRBV18	TRBJ1-3	CASSPTGTGHTFSGNTIYF	TGTGCCAGCTCCCCTACCGGGACAGGGCACACCTTCTCTGGAAACACCATATATTTT
-	few	TRBV15	TRBJ2-1	CATSSLQGRAYNEQFF	TGTGCCACCAGCAGCCTCCAGGGTAGGGCTTACAATGAGCAGTTCTTC
-	-	TRBV13	TRBJ1-1	CASSLVQSQNTEAFF	TGTGCCAGCAGCTTAGTTCAATCCCAGAACACTGAAGCTTTCTTT
-	-	TRBV5-1	TRBJ2-2	CASSLALTGELFF	TGCGCCAGCAGCTTGGCCCTCACCGGGGAGCTGTTTTTT
-	-	TRBV19	TRBJ1-1	CATREGVPRTEAFF	TGTGCCACCAGGGAGGGAGTCCCACGAACTGAAGCTTTCTTT
TRBD1	-	TRBV7-9	TRBJ2-7	CASSLVETGGSYEQYF	TGTGCCAGCAGCTTAGTCGAGACAGGGGGCTCCTACGAGCAGTACTTC
TRBD2	-	TRBV18	TRBJ2-3	CASSPPGLAGGTDTQYF	TGTGCCAGCTCACCACCGGGACTAGCGGGGGGCACAGATACGCAGTATTTT
-	-	TRBV28	TRBJ1-2	CASSLGGDPNYGYTF	TGTGCCAGCAGTTTAGGAGGGGATCCTAACTATGGCTACACCTTC
-	-	TRBV5-1	TRBJ2-7	CASSLGRAEDEQYF	TGCGCCAGCAGCTTAGGGCGGGCTGAGGACGAGCAGTACTTC
TRBD1	-	TRBV11-2	TRBJ1-5	CASSPGTGGVLGQPQHF	TGTGCCAGCAGCCCCGGGACAGGGGGAGTTTTGGGTCAGCCCCAGCATTTT
TRBD1	-	TRBV28	TRBJ1-5	CAAQGAGNQPQHF	TGTGCCGCCCAGGGGGCCGGCAATCAGCCCCAGCATTTT
TRBD2	-	TRBV4-2	TRBJ2-3	CASSQIGQGRGGRADTQYF	TGTGCCAGCAGCCAAATTGGCCAGGGACGCGGGGGGCGGGCAGATACGCAGTATTTT
-	-	TRBV7-8	TRBJ1-6	CASSLGLGPDSPLHF	TGTGCCAGCAGCTTGGGACTAGGCCCCGATTCACCCCTCCACTTT
-	-	TRBV7-8	TRBJ1-5	CASSTANKLQPQHF	TGTGCCAGCAGCACCGCCAATAAACTTCAGCCCCAGCATTTT
TRBD2	-	TRBV19	TRBJ2-7	CASSTRGTSRNYEQYF	TGTGCCAGTAGTACCAGGGGGACTAGCAGAAACTACGAGCAGTACTTC
TRBD2	-	TRBV5-1	TRBJ2-4	CASSSDPTGTSVKNIQYF	TGCGCCAGCAGCTCAGACCCCACCGGGACTAGCGTTAAAAACATTCAGTACTTC
TRBD2	once	TRBV5-4	TRBJ2-7	CASSSALSGIPYEQYF	TGTGCCAGCAGCTCCGCCCTTAGCGGGATCCCCTACGAGCAGTACTTC
TRBD1	-	TRBV27	TRBJ1-5	CASRATGAKTNQPQHF	TGTGCCAGCAGAGCCACAGGGGCGAAGACGAATCAGCCCCAGCATTTT
-	-	TRBV28	TRBJ1-5	CATWPGGGQPQHF	TGTGCCACGTGGCCGGGGGGCGGGCAGCCCCAGCATTTT
-	-	TRBV7-8	TRBJ1-1	CASSLFGQPEAFF	TGTGCCAGCAGCTTATTTGGACAGCCAGAAGCTTTCTTT
-	-	TRBV15	TRBJ2-2	CATSMGKSTGELFF	TGTGCCACCAGCATGGGCAAGAGCACCGGGGAGCTGTTTTTT
-	-	TRBV19	TRBJ1-1	CASSPIGRTNTEAFF	TGTGCCAGTAGTCCTATAGGACGGACAAACACTGAAGCTTTCTTT
TRBD1	-	TRBV13	TRBJ2-2	CASKRGQDTGELFF	TGTGCCAGCAAGAGGGGGCAAGACACCGGGGAGCTGTTTTTT
TRBD1	once	TRBV28	TRBJ1-5	CASTPDREVTQPQHF	TGTGCCAGCACCCCCGACAGGGAGGTAACCCAGCCCCAGCATTTT
TRBD2	-	TRBV7-9	TRBJ2-7	CASSNRGGLAGSYEQYF	TGTGCCAGCAGCAACCGGGGGGGACTAGCGGGAAGCTACGAGCAGTACTTC
-	-	TRBV7-9	TRBJ2-1	CASSLAAQFF	TGTGCCAGCAGCTTGGCGGCCCAGTTCTTC
-	few	TRBV28	TRBJ2-7	CASSFGWGQSGAYEQYF	TGTGCCAGCAGTTTTGGCTGGGGACAATCTGGCGCCTACGAGCAGTACTTC
-	-	TRBV2	TRBJ1-1	CASSEIRGVTEAFF	TGTGCCAGCAGTGAAATCCGGGGGGTCACTGAAGCTTTCTTT
-	-	TRBV2	TRBJ2-5	CASNSGFQETQYF	TGTGCCAGCAACTCGGGGTTTCAAGAGACCCAGTACTTC
-	-	TRBV5-1	TRBJ2-5	CASSLVGTPRETQYF	TGCGCCAGCAGCTTGGTGGGGACTCCTAGGGAGACCCAGTACTTC
TRBD2	-	TRBV2	TRBJ2-7	CASGGTSGKSLSYEQYF	TGTGCCAGCGGAGGGACTAGCGGGAAATCCCTCAGCTACGAGCAGTACTTC
TRBD2	-	TRBV30	TRBJ2-5	CARGTSGSVGETQYF	TGTGCCCGCGGGACTAGCGGGAGTGTTGGAGAGACCCAGTACTTC
-	-	TRBV14	TRBJ2-5	CASSQWQGTETQYF	TGTGCCAGCAGCCAATGGCAGGGAACAGAGACCCAGTACTTC
TRBD2	-	TRBV7-6	TRBJ2-2	CASSLLAGSAPGELFF	TGTGCCAGCAGCTTACTAGCGGGGTCGGCGCCCGGGGAGCTGTTTTTT
-	-	TRBV28	TRBJ1-3	CASSVGGTGVGNTIYF	TGTGCCAGCAGTGTTGGGGGCACCGGGGTGGGAAACACCATATATTTT
TRBD1	-	TRBV5-1	TRBJ1-5	CASSGTGVRGEPQHF	TGCGCCAGCAGCGGGACAGGGGTACGGGGCGAGCCCCAGCATTTT
TRBD2	-	TRBV28	TRBJ2-2	CASSFLGGGGTGELFF	TGTGCCAGCAGTTTTCTCGGGGGGGGAGGCACCGGGGAGCTGTTTTTT